A single sample gave rise to the 24 T cell receptor beta chains below, sequenced in a study of cytomegalovirus exposure and HLA in healthy donors. The primer mix had 60 Vbeta and 13 Jbeta primers. The method was immunoSEQ multiplex PCR; TCRdb's version includes in-frame clones alone and lacks a portion of them. This sample lists about 52,000 clones; its ten largest clones have roughly 12%. The specimen was PBMCs. These receptors were obtained from an older woman in good health and CMV-seropositive.

This sequence joins TRBV15 and TRBJ1-2, with TRBD1 as a possible D gene (5 bases). Germline CDR1 LNHNV, CDR2 YYDKDF (reference sequence). The CDR3 length is 12 residues. The germline V and J ends were trimmed by 3 bases and 10 bases, with 12 bases remaining between them. CDR3 in amino acids: CATSRDTLDYTF. CDR3 coding DNA: TGTGCCACCAGCAGGGACACTCTGGACTACACCTTC.

The rearrangement links TRBV11-2 to TRBJ1-2, with 7 bases that match TRBD1. Germline values: CDR1 SGHAT, CDR2 FQNNGV. Trimming took 0 bases from V and 8 from J; bases not matched to a gene: 6. This CDR3 region has 14 residues. This CDR3 is CASSLDAAGQGYTF. The CDR3 nucleotides read TGTGCCAGCAGCTTAGATGCGGCGGGACAGGGCTACACCTTC.

V is TRBV6-5 and J is TRBJ2-7; tentative D call: TRBD1 (6 bases). The CDR3 runs 13 residues. Trimming took 2 bases from V and 5 from J, leaving 10 bases between them. The V gene's germline CDR1 is MNHEY and CDR2 SVGAGI. For the CDR3, the DNA is TGTGCCAGCAGTTACCGTACAGGGAACGAGCAGTACTTC. This gives the protein CASSYRTGNEQYF.

The V call is TRBV11-2, the J call TRBJ1-5; D ambiguous. This CDR3 has 15 amino acids. The V end lost 2 bases, the J end lost 3 bases, and 11 bases lay between the germline ends. Germline CDR1 is SGHAT and CDR2 is FQNNGV. CDR3 DNA: TGTGCCAGCAGCTTACTCCGGGGAGCCAATCAGCCCCAGCATTTT. Amino acid sequence: CASSLLRGANQPQHF.

The chain combines TRBV11-3 with TRBJ2-3; the D gene is possibly TRBD2 (7 bases). The CDR3 runs to 14 residues. The V gene lost 7 bases and the J gene lost 5 bases, with 16 bases spanning the gap. CDR1 is SGHNT and CDR2 is YENEEA in the germline V gene. The CDR3 nucleotides read TGTGCCAGCAAAGGGGGGGACGCTCAAGATACGCAGTATTTT. Its translation is CASKGGDAQDTQYF.

The V gene is TRBV28, the J gene TRBJ2-5, with 7 bases fitting TRBD1. Germline CDR1 is MDHEN and CDR2 is SYDVKM. The CDR3 covers 13 residues. V lost 6 bases, J lost 4 bases, and 5 bases stayed unmatched. CDR3 nucleotide sequence: TGTGCCAGCAGGGGTGGGACAGTAGAGACCCAGTACTTC. Encoded protein: CASRGGTVETQYF.

The chain uses TRBV7-6 and TRBJ1-1, with TRBD1 matching over 7 bases. Losses at the gene ends were 7 bases for V and 2 bases for J; bases not matched to a gene: 7. This CDR3 is built from 14 residues. Germline CDR1 reads SGHVS; CDR2 reads FNYEAQ. In DNA form, the CDR3 reads TGTGCCAGCACCGTGGGACAGTCCAACACTGAAGCTTTCTTT. It encodes CASTVGQSNTEAFF.

The chain employs TRBV14 and TRBJ1-4, with 7 bases lining up with TRBD1. CDR3 size: 15 residues. CDR1 and CDR2 (germline): SGHDN, FVKESK. The V and J ends lost 3 bases and 5 bases, in that order; junction bases with no gene match: 6. CDR3 coding DNA: TGTGCCAGCAGCCAGCCCGGGACAGCCAATGAAAAACTGTTTTTT. Its translation is CASSQPGTANEKLFF.

The chain has TRBV19 and TRBJ1-1; D is unresolved. CDR1 is LNHDA and CDR2 is SQIVND in the germline V gene (reference sequence). Trimming pared 5 bases from V and 4 bases from J, leaving 17 bases between. The CDR3 spans 15 residues. The DNA for the CDR3 is TGTGCCAGTAGTCTACAAGGCGGGCAGGCCACTGAAGCTTTCTTT. Protein sequence: CASSLQGGQATEAFF.

The rearrangement uses TRBV4-1 and TRBJ1-5; D is possibly TRBD1 (5 bases). CDR1 is MGHRA and CDR2 is YSYEKL in the germline V gene. V was cut by 0 bases and J by 3 bases, with 12 bases left in between. This CDR3 comprises 16 residues. The CDR3 region has the DNA TGCGCCAGCAGCCAAGAACGCCGACAGTACAATCAGCCCCAGCATTTT. It is translated as CASSQERRQYNQPQHF.

The gene calls are TRBV5-1 and TRBJ2-1, with 10 bases that match TRBD1. Germline V CDR1 and CDR2: SGHRS, YFSETQ. Losses at the gene ends were 0 bases for V and 8 bases for J; bases not matched to a gene: 8. The CDR3 is made up of 16 amino acids. The DNA of the CDR3 is TGCGCCAGCAGCTTGGTTGCGGGACAGGGGATATATGAGCAGTTCTTC. It codes for CASSLVAGQGIYEQFF.

This chain connects TRBV5-5 to TRBJ1-5; no firm D call. V lost 3 bases to trimming and J lost 3 bases, with 10 bases between them. This CDR3 has 14 amino acids. Germline CDR1 SGHKS, CDR2 YYEKEE (reference sequence). The DNA for the CDR3 is TGTGCCAGCAGCTCTACCCTCTTCAATCAGCCCCAGCATTTT. Translation: CASSSTLFNQPQHF.

The V gene is TRBV15, the J gene TRBJ2-5, with D tentatively TRBD2 (6 bases). Germline CDR1 reads LNHNV; CDR2 reads YYDKDF (reference sequence). The CDR3 is made up of 14 amino acids. V lost 1 base and J 5 bases, leaving 11 bases between the germline ends. The CDR3 nucleotides read TGTGCCACCAGCAGAGGTGGGCTAGCGGAGACCCAGTACTTC. Amino acids: CATSRGGLAETQYF.

The gene calls are TRBV14 and TRBJ1-6, with D perhaps matching TRBD1 (6 bases). In germline, CDR1 is SGHDN, CDR2 FVKESK. This CDR3 contains 14 residues. Between the trimmed V and J ends, which lost 0 bases and 7 bases, there was a span of 7 bases. This chain's CDR3 is CASSQDTGNSPLHF. CDR3 coding DNA: TGTGCCAGCAGCCAAGATACAGGGAATTCACCCCTCCACTTT.

The gene calls are TRBV10-3 and TRBJ2-1; the D gene is possibly TRBD1 (7 bases). Per the germline V gene, CDR1 is ENHRY and CDR2 is SYGVKD. The CDR3 runs to 15 residues. Trimming removed 4 bases at V and 6 bases at J, with 16 bases between. The CDR3 loop reads CAISVGGGLTNEQFF. The CDR3 coding sequence is TGTGCCATCAGTGTCGGAGGGGGCCTTACCAATGAGCAGTTCTTC.

The rearrangement uses TRBV15 and TRBJ2-2, with 12 bases fitting TRBD1. CDR3 length: 18 amino acids. Trimming at V came to 0 bases and at J to 6 bases, leaving 8 bases not matched to a gene. CDR1 is LNHNV and CDR2 is YYDKDF in the germline V gene (reference sequence). The CDR3, as DNA: TGTGCCACCAGCAGAGAGGGGACAGGGGGCAAAAGGGCCGGGGAGCTGTTTTTT. It translates to CATSREGTGGKRAGELFF.

The rearrangement uses TRBV6-4 and TRBJ2-7; D gene ambiguous. Between the trimmed V and J ends, which lost 4 bases and 0 bases, there was a span of 10 bases. The CDR3 runs 14 residues. CDR1 is MRHNA, CDR2 SNTAGT, per germline. The CDR3 DNA is TGTGCCAGCAGTGGTTTAACAGTCTCCTACGAGCAGTACTTC. Protein product: CASSGLTVSYEQYF.

V usage is TRBV6-5 and J usage is TRBJ2-2, with 7 nucleotides matching TRBD1. Unmatched junction bases numbered 6, after V lost 7 bases and J lost 7 bases. CDR1 is MNHEY, CDR2 SVGAGI, per germline. CDR3 length: 13 amino acids. Here the CDR3 DNA reads TGTGCCAGCAACAGGGGCCAGGGCGGGGAGCTGTTTTTT. It encodes CASNRGQGGELFF.

The J gene is TRBJ1-2, the V gene TRBV29-1, with D tentatively TRBD1 (5 bases). The germline CDR1 and CDR2 sequences are SQVTM and ANQGSEA. V was shortened by 2 bases and J by 7 bases, with 8 bases between the two germline ends. The CDR3 sequence is 11 residues long. CDR3: CSVEQGGGYTF. The CDR3 region has the DNA TGCAGCGTTGAACAGGGAGGTGGCTACACCTTC.

Of note for this clone: One end of the junction varies from germline; a read error may be responsible. This rearrangement joins TRBV4-1 to TRBJ1-1; TRBD1 might be the D (5 bases). CDR3 length: 13 amino acids. Germline V CDR1 and CDR2: MGHRA, YSYEKL. The CDR3 loop is CASSLGVGGEAFF. The CDR3 DNA sequence: TGTGCCAGCAGCTTAGGGGTTGGCGGTGAAGCTTTCTTT.

CDR3 nucleotides: TGTGCCAGCAGTTACTCACCGCCAGAAAACACTGAAGCTTTCTTT. This codes for CASSYSPPENTEAFF. The chain employs TRBV6-5 and TRBJ1-1; no clear D. The V gene's germline CDR1 is MNHEY and CDR2 SVGAGI. This CDR3 region has 15 residues. The V end was cut by 0 bases, the J end by 2 bases, with 10 bases between.

The gene calls are TRBV28 and TRBJ1-2; D is possibly TRBD1 (5 bases). The CDR3 extends over 11 amino acids. The V and J ends lost 8 bases and 7 bases respectively, with 11 bases between them. The germline gives CDR1 MDHEN, CDR2 SYDVKM. In DNA form, the CDR3 reads TGTGCCAGCCGGGGGTCGTCTGGCTACACCTTC. It specifies CASRGSSGYTF.

The V gene is TRBV28, the J gene TRBJ1-5, with TRBD1 identical over 7 bases. Germline V CDR1 and CDR2: MDHEN, SYDVKM. Losses at the gene ends were 5 bases for V and 4 bases for J; bases not matched to a gene: 5. The CDR3 runs 14 residues. The CDR3 reads CASSRTGLNQPQHF. The CDR3 nucleotides read TGTGCCAGCAGTCGGACAGGTCTTAATCAGCCCCAGCATTTT. The full variable domain, in which reference TRBV28 and TRBJ1-5 provide the parts outside the CDR3, is DVKVTQSSRYLVKRTGEKVFLECVQDMDHENMFWYRQDPGLGLRLIYFSYDVKMKEKGDIPEGYSVSREKKERFSLILESASTNQTSMYLCASSRTGLNQPQHFGDGTRLSIL.

The genes are TRBV28 and TRBJ1-1, with D perhaps matching TRBD1 (6 bases). The germline CDR1 and CDR2 sequences are MDHEN and SYDVKM. The V gene lost 2 bases and the J gene lost 3 bases, with 13 bases spanning the gap. The CDR3 covers 15 residues. The CDR3 spells CASSLRSGVYTEAFF. DNA for the CDR3: TGTGCCAGCAGTTTACGGTCAGGGGTGTACACTGAAGCTTTCTTT.